The 27 T cell receptor beta chains given below trace back to one sample, sequenced in a study of regulatory T cells in long-lasting Graves disease (dated by TCRdb to about 2021). Interpreted using the paper, the time point label stands for: newly diagnosed GD, antithyroid drugs for less than 3 months. For both TCR sequencing and RNA sequencing, RNA was extracted from PBMCs using TRIzol. Libraries came from multiplex PCR. Sequencing instrument: Illumina HiSeq 4000. CDR3 regions were amplified by Arm-PCR with iRepertoire HTBI primers to construct TCR beta libraries. TCRdb reworked the public reads: Q25 trimming with fastp, MiXCR clone assembly, productive beta chains retained. Rows matching on CDR3 protein sequence are summarized as one entry with the most common DNA and genes. This sample holds some 410,000 distinct CDR3 sequences; 15% to 20% were observed only once. The ten largest account for roughly 10% of the sample.

This same sample was also part of a study on T cells in Graves' hyperthyroidism and ophthalmopathy.

The sequencing used peripheral blood mononuclear cells (PBMCs), collected at new diagnosis, from a patient treated with antithyroid drugs. These receptors were collected from a woman aged 25 to 39 with Graves disease. Donor details come from another sample of the same person, matched by shared clones.

In this sample, this clonotype turned up many times. The rearrangement links TRBV6-1 to TRBJ1-5; D remains ambiguous. CDR3 length equals 15 residues. Per the germline V gene, CDR1 is MNHNS and CDR2 is SASEGT. V dropped 1 base and J dropped 0 bases, with 7 bases sitting between them. The CDR3: CASSEGRVSNQPQHF. The CDR3 coding sequence is TGTGCCAGCAGTGAAGGTCGGGTTAGCAATCAGCCCCAGCATTTT.

This clonotype was observed many times. The CDR3 spells CATSRPILDGTSETQYF. CDR3 sequence (DNA): TGTGCCACCAGCAGACCTATACTCGACGGGACGTCAGAGACCCAGTACTTC. This rearrangement joins TRBV15 to TRBJ2-5; D tentatively reads TRBD1 or TRBD2 (5 bases each). V lost 2 bases to trimming and J lost 4 bases, with 20 bases between them. This CDR3 is built from 17 residues. Germline V gene sequence: CDR1 LNHNV, CDR2 YYDKDF (reference sequence).

This clonotype was seen many times. Written as DNA, the CDR3 is TGTGCCAGCAGCCCACAGGGGATGGGAACTGAAGCTTTCTTT. The encoded protein is CASSPQGMGTEAFF. The chain links TRBV7-2 to TRBJ1-1; 7 bases line up with TRBD1. Germline CDR1 is SGHTA and CDR2 is FQGNSA. There are 14 residues in the CDR3. The V and J ends lost 5 bases and 5 bases, in that order; junction bases with no gene match: 8.

In this sample, this clonotype turned up a few times. A junction boundary mismatches the germline segment, possibly from a read error. The chain employs TRBV4-1 and TRBJ2-1, with 7 bases lining up with TRBD1. CDR3 length: 14 residues. Per the germline V gene, CDR1 is MGHRA and CDR2 is YSYEKL. CDR3: CASSQPVATGKVVF. The CDR3 coding sequence is TGCGCCAGCAGCCAACCGGTGGCGACAGGGAAAGTGGTCTTC.

Concerning this clonotype itself: This could be a read error, since a much larger clone is one nucleotide away. This chain uses TRBV28 with TRBJ2-1; a possible D gene is TRBD2 (7 bases). The V and J ends lost 8 bases and 7 bases respectively, with 27 bases between them. The germline gives CDR1 MDHEN, CDR2 SYDVKM. The CDR3 has 17 amino acids. For the CDR3, the DNA is TGTGCCAGCTCCCAAAGGTGGGGGGGGGCCGGGGTAAATGAGCAGTTCTTC. Protein: CASSQRWGGAGVNEQFF.

This clonotype came up many times. As DNA, the CDR3 is TGTGCCAGCACCCCGAAGGAGCGGTACGAGCAGTACTTC. Translation: CASTPKERYEQYF. The chain recombines TRBV6-1 with TRBJ2-7; D perhaps matches TRBD2 (5 bases). Germline CDR1 and CDR2: MNHNS and SASEGT. V shed 7 bases and J shed 4 bases, with 14 bases lying between them. This CDR3 spans 13 amino acids.

This clonotype was recorded many times. The chain carries TRBV20-1 and TRBJ1-4, with a possible D match to TRBD1 (5 bases). Trimming removed 3 bases at V and 5 bases at J, with 10 bases between. Germline V gene sequence: CDR1 DFQATT, CDR2 SNEGSKA (reference sequence). The CDR3 is 13 amino acids. CDR3 amino acids: CSASRDLNEKLFF. CDR3 nucleotides: TGCAGTGCTAGCCGGGACTTAAATGAAAAACTGTTTTTT.

This clonotype was detected ten times or more. The CDR3 sequence is CSALGTVYEQYF. In DNA form, the CDR3 reads TGCAGTGCCCTCGGGACAGTCTACGAGCAGTACTTC. The V call is TRBV20-1, the J call TRBJ2-7; 7 nucleotides line up with TRBD1. This CDR3 spans 12 amino acids. Trimming took 6 bases from V and 3 from J; bases not matched to a gene: 5. Germline CDR1 and CDR2: DFQATT and SNEGSKA (reference sequence).

This clonotype was counted only a few times. The rearrangement joins TRBV6-2 or TRBV6-3 to TRBJ2-1; a weak D match, TRBD1 (5 bases). V shed 7 bases and J shed 0 bases, with 10 bases lying between them. In germline, CDR1 is MNHEY, CDR2 SVGEGT. The CDR3 consists of 14 residues. The CDR3 sequence is CASIPGRSYNEQFF. DNA of the CDR3: TGTGCCAGCATCCCAGGGCGCTCCTACAATGAGCAGTTCTTC.

This clonotype has ten or more counts. V usage is TRBV6-2 or TRBV6-3 and J usage is TRBJ1-1, with D maybe TRBD1 (6 bases). Germline CDR1 is MNHEY and CDR2 is SVGEGT. The length of the CDR3 is 18 residues. V was shortened by 4 bases and J by 0 bases, with 21 bases between the two germline ends. The CDR3, as DNA: TGTGCCAGCAGTTCATACGGAGGAGGGGGGATAATGAACACTGAAGCTTTCTTT. This sequence encodes CASSSYGGGGIMNTEAFF.

This clonotype was detected a few times. V gene TRBV15 combines with J gene TRBJ2-7; D perhaps matches TRBD1 (5 bases). Trimming pared 4 bases from V and 5 bases from J, leaving 15 bases between. CDR1 is LNHNV, CDR2 YYDKDF, per germline (reference sequence). This CDR3 comprises 14 residues. The CDR3 DNA is TGTGCCACCAGCAAAAGGCGTCAGGGAAACGAGCAGTACTTC. Protein: CATSKRRQGNEQYF.

The chain combines TRBV27 with TRBJ2-5; TRBD2 agrees at 10 bases. The CDR3 runs to 15 residues. V trimming: 3 bases; J trimming: 2 bases; junction bases outside the gene matches: 3. Germline V gene sequence: CDR1 MNHEY, CDR2 SMNVEV (reference sequence). For the CDR3, the DNA is TGTGCCAGCAGTTTCAGCGGGAGGGCACAAGAGACCCAGTACTTC. Amino acid sequence: CASSFSGRAQETQYF.

At least ten counts were recorded for this clonotype. V usage is TRBV7-8 and J usage is TRBJ1-5; 7 bases are a match to TRBD1. The CDR3 covers 15 residues. CDR1 and CDR2 (germline): SGHVS, FQNEAQ. V gave up 4 bases and J gave up 2 bases; unmatched junction bases: 5. CDR3: CASSSTGRGNQPQHF. DNA for the CDR3: TGTGCCAGCAGCTCGACAGGGAGAGGCAATCAGCCCCAGCATTTT.

This clonotype was counted at least ten times. The V gene is TRBV6-2 or TRBV6-3, the J gene TRBJ1-1; D unresolved. V lost 7 bases to trimming and J lost 6 bases, with 9 bases between them. The CDR3 has 11 residues. Germline V gives CDR1 MNHEY, CDR2 SVGEGT. CDR3 in amino acids: CASTKGSEAFF. The CDR3 DNA reads as TGTGCCAGCACCAAGGGTTCTGAAGCTTTCTTT.

This clonotype was counted many times. Mismatch with germline at one junction end may stem from a read error. J is TRBJ1-1 and V is TRBV5-6, with D hard to call. Germline CDR1 reads SGHDT; CDR2 reads YYEEEE. CDR3 length: 11 residues. CDR3 region: CASSNRGVGSF. The CDR3 DNA reads as TGTGCCAGCAGTAACCGCGGGGTTGGCTCCTTT.

This chain joins TRBV15 and TRBJ2-7; TRBD1 agrees at 7 bases. The CDR3 is 14 residues long. Germline V gene data show CDR1 as LNHNV and CDR2 as YYDKDF (reference sequence). V was pared by 8 bases and J by 6 bases, with 13 bases of the junction left unmatched. The CDR3 loop reads CATSRTGNFIEQYF. DNA for the CDR3: TGTGCCACCTCGAGGACAGGTAATTTCATCGAGCAGTACTTC.

There are many counts of this clonotype. The CDR3, as DNA: TGTGCCAGCTCCTCATCCCTCTGGAGGAGCTACAATGAGCAGTTCTTC. Translated, it gives CASSSSLWRSYNEQFF. This rearrangement joins TRBV7-9 to TRBJ2-1; perhaps TRBD2 as D (5 bases). In germline, CDR1 is SEHNR, CDR2 FQNEAQ (reference sequence). The CDR3 consists of 16 residues. Trimming left V 8 bases short and J 3 bases short, with 20 bases between. Together with reference TRBV7-9 and TRBJ2-1, the CDR3 gives the full variable domain: DTGVSQNPRHKITKRGQNVTFRCDPISEHNRLYWYRQTLGQGPEFLTYFQNEAQLEKSRLLSDRFSAERPKGSFSTLEIQRTEQGDSAMYLCASSSSLWRSYNEQFFGPGTRLTVL.

The chain links TRBV9 to TRBJ2-1; D perhaps matches TRBD2 (6 bases). CDR1 and CDR2 from the germline V gene are SGDLS and YYNGEE. Trimming shortened V by 7 bases and J by 8 bases, and 13 bases separated the two germline ends. The CDR3 runs 12 residues. CDR3 region: CASGERAYEQFF. CDR3 DNA sequence: TGTGCCAGCGGGGAGCGGGCCTATGAGCAGTTCTTC.

The CDR3 nucleotides are TGCAGCGTAAAGATAAACTATGGCTACACCTTC. Its translation is CSVKINYGYTF. This sequence joins TRBV29-1 and TRBJ1-2, with D hard to call. This CDR3 region has 11 residues. The V gene lost 6 bases and the J gene lost 2 bases, with 7 bases spanning the gap. Germline lookup yields CDR1 SQVTM and CDR2 ANQGSEA. Full variable domain (rest looked up from reference TRBV29-1 and TRBJ1-2): SAVISQKPSRDICQRGTSLTIQCQVDSQVTMMFWYRQQPGQSLTLIATANQGSEATYESGFVIDKFPISRPNLTFSTLTVSNMSPEDSSIYLCSVKINYGYTFGSGTRLTVV.

This clonotype has only a few counts. V usage is TRBV7-2 and J usage is TRBJ2-4; the D call may be TRBD1 or TRBD2 (5 bases each). Germline-derived CDR1 and CDR2 are SGHTA and FQGNSA. The V and J ends lost 5 bases and 5 bases respectively, with 16 bases between them. The CDR3 is made up of 15 amino acids. The CDR3 here is CASSQHWGSENIQYF. The DNA for the CDR3 is TGTGCCAGCAGCCAACATTGGGGGTCAGAAAACATTCAGTACTTC.

This clonotype has at least ten counts. V usage is TRBV13 and J usage is TRBJ2-1; D might be TRBD2 (5 bases). The CDR3 has 16 residues. From germline, CDR1 is PRHDT and CDR2 FYEKMQ (reference sequence). V shed 0 bases and J shed 2 bases, with 11 bases lying between them. The CDR3 loop is CASSLGAGETYNEQFF. CDR3 sequence (DNA): TGTGCCAGCAGCTTAGGTGCGGGTGAGACCTACAATGAGCAGTTCTTC.

Ten or more counts support this clonotype. The V call is TRBV28, the J call TRBJ1-1; D not resolved. Germline V gene data show CDR1 as MDHEN and CDR2 as SYDVKM. CDR3 length equals 15 residues. V lost 3 bases to trimming and J lost 8 bases, with 19 bases between them. This chain's CDR3 is CASSFPRTDHAEAFF. The CDR3, as DNA: TGTGCCAGCAGTTTCCCCCGGACTGATCACGCGGAAGCTTTCTTT.

This clonotype was counted ten times or more. The V call is TRBV28, the J call TRBJ2-2, with TRBD1 identical over 7 bases. This CDR3 has 15 amino acids. V was pared by 6 bases and J by 9 bases, with 13 bases of the junction left unmatched. Germline V gene sequence: CDR1 MDHEN, CDR2 SYDVKM. As DNA, the CDR3 is TGTGCCAGCAGCCCCGGGACAGCTTCAAATTGGGAGCTGTTTTTT. Its translation is CASSPGTASNWELFF.

The chain is built from TRBV2 and TRBJ2-7; 8 nucleotides agree with TRBD1. The V gene end was trimmed by 5 bases and the J gene end by 4 bases; junction bases not matched to a gene: 10. The CDR3 loop spans 15 amino acids. CDR1 and CDR2 from the germline V gene are SNHLY and FYNNEI. The CDR3 here is CASSLTSGQAYEQYF. CDR3 bases: TGTGCCAGCAGTCTTACCTCGGGACAGGCGTACGAGCAGTACTTC.

The sample holds many counts of this clonotype. The rearrangement uses TRBV6-1 and TRBJ2-7; D is perhaps TRBD1 (5 bases). CDR3 length: 14 amino acids. Germline V gives CDR1 MNHNS, CDR2 SASEGT. V lost 3 bases to trimming and J lost 2 bases, with 11 bases between them. The CDR3 bases are TGTGCCAGCAGTGAGTCACAGGCCACCTACGAGCAGTACTTC. Its protein is CASSESQATYEQYF.

This clonotype was recorded at least ten times. The rearrangement links TRBV28 to TRBJ1-3; possible D gene TRBD1, 6 bases. Looked up from germline, CDR1 is MDHEN and CDR2 is SYDVKM. V lost 3 bases and J lost 4, with 10 bases in between. The CDR3 totals 14 residues. CDR3 sequence (DNA): TGTGCCAGCAGTTTGCGGGGGGCGGGAAACACCATATATTTT. It is translated as CASSLRGAGNTIYF.

The table lists this clonotype with many counts. The J gene is TRBJ2-1, the V gene TRBV27; 7 bases match TRBD1. The CDR3 totals 16 residues. V lost 2 bases, J lost 14 bases, and 18 bases stayed unmatched. CDR1 is MNHEY, CDR2 SMNVEV, per germline (reference sequence). The CDR3 DNA reads TGTGCCAGCAGTTTAGAAAGGGGGCCGGAGGTGGGGGATGAGTTCTTC. Its translation: CASSLERGPEVGDEFF.